This T cell receptor (beta chain) was documented in a study of blood T cell repertoires in COVID-19. Study summary: Specimens from acute and convalescent COVID-19 originated in the United States, Italy and Spain.

The ends were cut back, 0 bases at V and 8 bases at J, with 7 bases in the middle. The germline CDR1 and CDR2 sequences are MDHEN and SYDVKM. The CDR3 extends over 12 amino acids. Recovered status applied to Cohort 3 donors who had two consecutive negative PCRs. It also applied to those with clearance or with symptom resolution. Authors' data handling: Counts of nucleated cells, estimated from reference gene primer amplification, were obtained. Repertoires were generated with immunoSEQ multiplex PCR, while TCRdb's copy carries only in-frame clones and drops some. Clone size and V and J calls were adopted from that table, with D and trimming inferred from the DNA. In the table there are more than 300,000 clones, around 90% of which are singletons.

This clonotype was sampled from a woman in her thirties who had recovered from COVID-19. The V and J genes are TRBV28 and TRBJ1-1; D remains ambiguous. Sequencing was done on a sample of PBMCs or T cells enriched from blood (not recorded which). The CDR3 loop reads CASSLWVEEAFF. CDR3 DNA: TGTGCCAGCAGTTTATGGGTGGAGGAAGCTTTCTTT.